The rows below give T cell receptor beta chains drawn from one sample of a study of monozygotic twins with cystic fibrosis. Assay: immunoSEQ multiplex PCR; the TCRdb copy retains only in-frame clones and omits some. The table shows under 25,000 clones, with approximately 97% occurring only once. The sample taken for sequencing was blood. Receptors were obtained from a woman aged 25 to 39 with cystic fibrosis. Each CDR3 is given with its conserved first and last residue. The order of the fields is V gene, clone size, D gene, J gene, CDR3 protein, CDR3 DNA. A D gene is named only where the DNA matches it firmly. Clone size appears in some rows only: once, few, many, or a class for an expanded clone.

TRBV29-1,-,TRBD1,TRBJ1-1,CSGGDRVNTEAFF,TGCAGCGGCGGGGACAGGGTGAACACTGAAGCTTTCTTT
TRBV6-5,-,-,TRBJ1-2,CASSYSTGGYTF,TGTGCCAGCAGTTACTCGACGGGGGGCTACACCTTC
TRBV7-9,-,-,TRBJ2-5,CASSSYGGTETQYF,TGTGCCAGCAGCTCTTACGGGGGCACAGAGACCCAGTACTTC
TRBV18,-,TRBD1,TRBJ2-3,CASSRSGQGTDTQYF,TGTGCCAGCTCACGATCCGGACAGGGCACAGATACGCAGTATTTT
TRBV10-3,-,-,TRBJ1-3,CAISESSSVGNTIYF,TGTGCCATCAGTGAGTCGTCCTCAGTGGGAAACACCATATATTTT
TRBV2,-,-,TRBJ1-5,CASRSTGNQPQHF,TGTGCCAGCAGATCGACAGGCAATCAGCCCCAGCATTTT
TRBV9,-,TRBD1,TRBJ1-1,CASSVESRGDTEAFF,TGTGCCAGCAGCGTAGAATCCAGGGGGGACACTGAAGCTTTCTTT
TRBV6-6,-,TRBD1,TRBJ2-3,CAISDATGGPDTQYF,TGTGCCATCTCGGATGCGACAGGGGGCCCAGATACGCAGTATTTT
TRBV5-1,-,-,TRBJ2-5,CASSRPGVQETQYF,TGCGCCAGCAGCCGTCCCGGGGTCCAAGAGACCCAGTACTTC
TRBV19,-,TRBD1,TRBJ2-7,CASSVNWDRTYEQYF,TGTGCCAGTAGTGTCAATTGGGACAGAACCTACGAGCAGTACTTC
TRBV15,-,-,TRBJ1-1,CATSRGQTMNTEAFF,TGTGCCACCAGCAGAGGACAGACCATGAACACTGAAGCTTTCTTT
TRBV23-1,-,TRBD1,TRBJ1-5,CASSQSGTGGGSNQPQHF,TGCGCCAGCAGTCAGTCGGGGACAGGAGGGGGTAGCAATCAGCCCCAGCATTTT
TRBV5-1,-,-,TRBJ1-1,CASSLAGLHTEAFF,TGCGCCAGCAGCTTGGCAGGACTACACACTGAAGCTTTCTTT
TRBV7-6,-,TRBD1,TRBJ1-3,CASSMSSGGAGNTIYF,TGTGCCAGCAGCATGAGCTCAGGGGGCGCCGGAAACACCATATATTTT
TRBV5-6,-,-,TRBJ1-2,CASSLNGDLHGYTF,TGTGCCAGCAGCTTGAACGGGGACCTTCATGGCTACACCTTC
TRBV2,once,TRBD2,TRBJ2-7,CASRFSGAANYEQYF,TGTGCCAGCAGGTTTAGCGGGGCGGCCAACTACGAGCAGTACTTC
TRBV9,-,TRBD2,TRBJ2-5,CASSPGGPRETQYF,TGTGCCAGCAGCCCGGGGGGGCCACGTGAGACCCAGTACTTC
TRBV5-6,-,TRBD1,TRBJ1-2,CASSLRAGQGAGYTF,TGTGCCAGCAGCCTGCGAGCGGGACAGGGGGCGGGGTACACCTTC
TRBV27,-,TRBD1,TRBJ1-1,CASRLGQGGNTEAFF,TGTGCCAGCCGCCTCGGACAGGGCGGGAACACTGAAGCTTTCTTT
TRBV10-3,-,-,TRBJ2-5,CAISAELLETQYF,TGTGCCATCAGTGCGGAATTACTGGAGACCCAGTACTTC
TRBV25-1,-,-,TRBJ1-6,CASSGYGSYNSPLHF,TGTGCCAGCAGTGGGTATGGCTCCTATAATTCACCCCTCCACTTT
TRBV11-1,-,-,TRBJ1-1,CASSLLGARATEAFF,TGTGCCAGCAGCCTACTAGGGGCCCGTGCCACTGAAGCTTTCTTT
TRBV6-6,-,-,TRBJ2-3,CASSYPSDTQYF,TGTGCCAGCAGTTACCCCTCAGATACGCAGTATTTT
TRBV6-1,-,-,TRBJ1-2,CAARIGTNYGYTF,TGTGCCGCGCGGATAGGGACAAACTATGGCTACACCTTC
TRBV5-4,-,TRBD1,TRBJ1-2,CASSLTGRGLDGYTF,TGTGCCAGCAGCTTGACGGGCAGGGGGCTGGATGGCTACACCTTC
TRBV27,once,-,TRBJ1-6,CASSFTGSYNSPLHF,TGTGCCAGCAGTTTCACCGGGAGTTATAATTCACCCCTCCACTTT
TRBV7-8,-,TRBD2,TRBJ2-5,CASSLTSGGALETQYF,TGTGCCAGCAGCTTAACTAGCGGGGGGGCGTTAGAGACCCAGTACTTC
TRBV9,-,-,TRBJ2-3,CASSVRGSDTQYF,TGTGCCAGCAGCGTAAGAGGATCAGATACGCAGTATTTT
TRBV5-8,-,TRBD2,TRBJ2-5,CASSPGLAVETQYF,TGTGCCAGCAGCCCGGGACTAGCGGTGGAGACCCAGTACTTC
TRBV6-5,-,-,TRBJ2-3,CASKGPLYTDTQYF,TGTGCCAGCAAGGGGCCCCTATACACAGATACGCAGTATTTT
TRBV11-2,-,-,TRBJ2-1,CASSSGGSQFF,TGTGCCAGCAGCTCAGGAGGGTCGCAGTTCTTC
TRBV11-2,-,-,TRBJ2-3,CASSIAADTQYF,TGTGCCAGCAGCATAGCCGCAGATACGCAGTATTTT
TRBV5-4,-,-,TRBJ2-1,CASSPSPGGSYNEQFF,TGTGCCAGCAGTCCCTCCCCCGGGGGCTCCTACAATGAGCAGTTCTTC
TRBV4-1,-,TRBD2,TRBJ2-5,CASSHPPTSGASGTQYF,TGCGCCAGCAGCCACCCTCCGACTAGCGGGGCCTCGGGGACCCAGTACTTC
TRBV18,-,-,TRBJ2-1,CASSPLDSGTGYNEQFF,TGTGCCAGCTCACCCCTAGATTCCGGGACCGGGTACAATGAGCAGTTCTTC
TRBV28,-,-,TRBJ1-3,CASSFSPGTASGNTIYF,TGTGCCAGCAGTTTTTCCCCAGGGACCGCCTCTGGAAACACCATATATTTT
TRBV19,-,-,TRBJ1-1,CASSIGGGSQAFF,TGTGCCAGTAGTATTGGGGGGGGCTCACAAGCTTTCTTT
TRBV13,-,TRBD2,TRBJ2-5,CASSSRLAGTQETQYF,TGTGCCAGCAGCTCCCGACTAGCGGGTACTCAAGAGACCCAGTACTTC
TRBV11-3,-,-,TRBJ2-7,CASSLAAGPYEQYF,TGTGCCAGCAGCTTAGCTGCAGGACCCTACGAGCAGTACTTC
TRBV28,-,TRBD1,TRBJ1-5,CASSGQGIFDQPQHF,TGTGCCAGCAGTGGACAGGGTATCTTCGATCAGCCCCAGCATTTT
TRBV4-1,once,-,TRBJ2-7,CASSQGFTGPYEQYF,TGCGCCAGCAGCCAAGGTTTTACAGGCCCCTACGAGCAGTACTTC
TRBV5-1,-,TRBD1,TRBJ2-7,CASSSGQGAYEQYF,TGCGCCAGCAGCTCCGGACAGGGAGCCTACGAGCAGTACTTC
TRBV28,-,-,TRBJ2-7,CASRSADSYEQYF,TGTGCCAGCAGATCGGCAGATTCCTACGAGCAGTACTTC
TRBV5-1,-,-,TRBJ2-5,CASSFYGGHQETQYF,TGCGCCAGCAGCTTTTACGGGGGCCACCAAGAGACCCAGTACTTC
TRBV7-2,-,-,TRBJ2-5,CASSVQETQYF,TGTGCCAGCAGCGTACAAGAGACCCAGTACTTC
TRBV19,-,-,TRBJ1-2,CATSTGALGYTF,TGTGCCACCTCCACGGGCGCCCTTGGCTACACCTTC
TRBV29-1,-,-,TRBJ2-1,CSVWLMTYNEQFF,TGCAGCGTTTGGCTTATGACCTACAATGAGCAGTTCTTC
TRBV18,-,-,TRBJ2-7,CASSPPNAGVDEQYF,TGTGCCAGCTCACCACCTAATGCCGGGGTGGACGAGCAGTACTTC
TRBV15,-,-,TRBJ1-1,CATNDPAGNTEAFF,TGTGCCACCAACGACCCTGCGGGGAACACTGAAGCTTTCTTT
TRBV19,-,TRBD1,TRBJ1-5,CASSIRAGTGYQPQHF,TGTGCCAGTAGTATCCGGGCCGGGACAGGGTATCAGCCCCAGCATTTT
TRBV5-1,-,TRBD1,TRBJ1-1,CASSLEGAAEAFF,TGCGCCAGCAGCTTGGAGGGGGCCGCTGAAGCTTTCTTT
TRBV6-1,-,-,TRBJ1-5,CASSETGPSNQPQHF,TGTGCCAGCAGTGAAACAGGTCCAAGCAATCAGCCCCAGCATTTT